This T cell receptor (beta chain) was sequenced for a study of control samples from healthy donors and cancer patients. This clone was seen a handful of times. Clones were sequenced by immunoSEQ multiplex PCR, and TCRdb holds only the in-frame ones, with some missing. This repertoire shows about 92,000 clones, roughly 86% found once; its top ten account for around 10%. The J segment lost 9 bases and the V segment lost 8 bases, leaving 10 bases of the junction unmatched. This CDR3 region has 14 residues. Germline V gives CDR1 MNHEY, CDR2 SMNVEV (reference sequence). This clonotype was obtained from a woman aged 60 to 75 in good health. The source material was blood. V and J are TRBV27 and TRBJ1-6, with TRBD1 identical over 7 bases. The CDR3 spells CASSGGTVVSPLHF. Written as DNA, the CDR3 is TGTGCCAGCTCCGGAGGGACAGTTGTTTCACCCCTCCACTTT.